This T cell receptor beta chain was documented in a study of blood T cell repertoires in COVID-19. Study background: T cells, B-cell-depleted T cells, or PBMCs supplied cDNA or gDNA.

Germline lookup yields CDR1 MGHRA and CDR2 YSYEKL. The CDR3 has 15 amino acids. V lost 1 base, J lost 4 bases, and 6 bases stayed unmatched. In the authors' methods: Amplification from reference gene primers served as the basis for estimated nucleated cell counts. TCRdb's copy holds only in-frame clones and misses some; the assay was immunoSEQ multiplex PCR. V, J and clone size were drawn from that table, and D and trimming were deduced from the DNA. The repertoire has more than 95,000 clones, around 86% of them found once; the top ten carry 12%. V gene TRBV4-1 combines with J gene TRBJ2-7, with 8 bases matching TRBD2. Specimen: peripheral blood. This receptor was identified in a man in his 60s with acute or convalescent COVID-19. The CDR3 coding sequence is TGCGCCAGCAGCCAAGGGGCGGGAGGTACTTACGAGCAGTACTTC. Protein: CASSQGAGGTYEQYF.